Each of the 24 T cell receptor beta chains below was sequenced from the same sample in a study of tumor and adjacent non-tumor tissue in lung cancer. TCRbeta libraries were built with three rounds of nested PCR, modified from ARM-PCR. TCRdb independently ran MiXCR on the multiplex PCR reads; one entry per CDR3 protein. The repertoire holds 90,000 to 110,000 distinct CDR3 sequences, with about 75% as singletons. The template was RNA from unsorted bulk tissue. Specimen: lung tumor tissue. The receptors shown here come from an older woman with non-small cell lung cancer.

Many counts were recorded for this clonotype. The V and J genes are TRBV12-3 or TRBV12-4 and TRBJ1-2, with TRBD1 matching 10 bases. V trimming: 6 bases; J trimming: 8 bases; junction bases outside the gene matches: 6. This CDR3 spans 13 amino acids. This CDR3 is CASRPGTGVGYTF. The CDR3 coding sequence is TGTGCCAGCAGACCCGGGACAGGGGTCGGCTACACCTTC.

J is TRBJ1-4 and V is TRBV11-2; TRBD1 agrees at 7 bases. Germline CDR1 reads SGHAT; CDR2 reads FQNNGV. The CDR3 has 15 residues. V was clipped by 8 bases and J by 0 bases; unmatched bases: 6. The CDR3 sequence is CASCWDSATNEKLFF. CDR3 nucleotides: TGTGCCAGCTGTTGGGACAGTGCAACTAATGAAAAACTGTTTTTT.

Points on this clonotype: With a much larger clone just one base away, this may be a read error. V and J are TRBV20-1 and TRBJ2-1; a weak D match, TRBD2 (5 bases). The CDR3 has 13 residues. The germline V gene has CDR1 DFQATT and CDR2 SNEGSKA (reference sequence). The chain's CDR3 is CRAGSPNNNEQFF. The CDR3 DNA reads TGCCGTGCTGGGAGCCCAAACAACAATGAGCAGTTCTTC.

In regard to this clonotype: Being one base from a much bigger clone, this may be a read error. This chain links TRBV12-5 with TRBJ2-5; 9 bases fit TRBD2. This CDR3 region has 16 residues. CDR1 and CDR2 from the germline V gene are LGHNT and FRNRAP. The CDR3 region is CDSGSWLAGGQETQYF. The CDR3 region has the DNA TGTGATAGTGGTTCATGGCTGGCGGGAGGGCAAGAGACCCAGTACTTC.

Note on this clonotype: A junction end diverges from the germline sequence, so it may reflect a read error. V and J are TRBV11-3 and TRBJ1-1; D not resolved. The CDR3 extends over 14 amino acids. In germline, CDR1 is SGHNT, CDR2 YENEEA. CDR3 nucleotide sequence: TGTGCCAGTAGCAGGTATTTGGATACCGCTGATGCTTTCTTT. Its translation: CASSRYLDTADAFF.

This clonotype was detected many times. The chain is built from TRBV6-5 and TRBJ1-2; D perhaps matches TRBD1 (5 bases). The CDR3 is 13 amino acids. Trimming pared 6 bases from V and 3 bases from J, leaving 11 bases between. Germline CDR1 and CDR2: MNHEY and SVGAGI. CDR3 DNA: TGTGCCAGCAGCCCCGGGGCAGACTATGGCTACACCTTC. Amino acids: CASSPGADYGYTF.

Comments on this clonotype: Since no conserved phenylalanine or tryptophan closes the CDR3, a read error is the likely cause. V and J are TRBV20-1 and TRBJ2-7; the D gene could be TRBD1 or TRBD2 (6 bases each). Germline CDR1 is DFQATT and CDR2 is SNEGSKA (reference sequence). This CDR3 spans 16 amino acids. The CDR3 DNA reads as TGCAGTGCTAGCCTACCCGAGGAGGGGGTGGGTTACGAACAGTACTTA. As protein: CSASLPEEGVGYEQYL.

Concerning this clonotype itself: This may stem from a read error, because a much larger clone lies one nucleotide away. The CDR3 here is CASSYLQGAYEQYF. CDR3 in DNA: TGTGCCAGCAGTTACTTACAGGGGGCCTACGAGCAGTACTTC. The chain carries TRBV6-5 and TRBJ2-7, with 8 positions matching TRBD1. Per germline, CDR1 MNHEY and CDR2 SVGAGI. This CDR3 has 14 residues. J lost 2 bases, V lost 1 base, and 1 base had no gene match.

The count of this clonotype is one. This may be a read error: a much more frequent sequence differs by one nucleotide. The chain employs TRBV20-1 and TRBJ2-7, with D possibly matching TRBD2 (5 bases). The CDR3 covers 15 residues. Germline loops: CDR1 DFQATT, CDR2 SNEGSKA (reference sequence). V was trimmed by 3 bases and J by 7 bases, leaving 22 bases between them. The CDR3 DNA is TGCAGTGCTAGTTTTGGTAGCGTGGACTCCTTAGAGCAGTACTTC. This codes for CSASFGSVDSLEQYF.

Note on this clonotype: The junction differs from germline at one of its ends, possibly a read error. The CDR3 DNA reads TGTGCCAGCAGCCTTAGACAGGCCCCCCGATCAGATGCGCAGTTTTTT. Amino acid sequence: CASSLRQAPRSDAQFF. This chain connects TRBV11-2 to TRBJ2-3; D is possibly TRBD1 (6 bases). The germline CDR1 and CDR2 sequences are SGHAT and FQNNGV. The CDR3 sequence is 16 residues long.

This clonotype was seen just once. V and J are TRBV6-5 and TRBJ2-5; 7 bases align to TRBD1. Germline V lookup: CDR1 MNHEY, CDR2 SVGAGI. J was trimmed by 5 bases and V by 8 bases; bases with no gene match: 14. CDR3 size: 15 residues. The CDR3 DNA follows: TGTGCCAGCGCCCGGGGACAGCAGGGGGTGGAGACCCAGTACTTC. It is translated as CASARGQQGVETQYF.

As to this clonotype: Sequence at one end of the junction differs from germline and may be a read error. V is TRBV24-1 and J is TRBJ2-1, with D hard to call. Germline CDR1 is KGHDR and CDR2 is SFDVKD. The CDR3 spans 13 residues. CDR3 region: CTTSYWVTNEQFF. The CDR3 nucleotides read TGTACCACCAGTTACTGGGTTACGAATGAGCAGTTCTTC.

This clonotype was detected many times. The rearrangement links TRBV12-5 to TRBJ2-5, with 9 nucleotides matching TRBD2. J lost 2 bases, V lost 4 bases, and 8 bases had no gene match. The CDR3 loop spans 16 amino acids. The V gene's germline CDR1 is LGHNT and CDR2 FRNRAP. The CDR3 nucleotides are TGTGCTAGTGGTTCATGGCTGGCGGGAGGGCAAGAGACCCAGTACTTC. Translation: CASGSWLAGGQETQYF.

In regard to this clonotype: Sequence at one end of the junction differs from germline and may be a read error. The gene calls are TRBV20-1 and TRBJ2-3, with D tentatively TRBD1 or TRBD2 (5 bases each). Germline lookup yields CDR1 DFQATT and CDR2 SNEGSKA (reference sequence). There are 15 residues in the CDR3. CDR3 nucleotides: TGCAGTGCTAGAGTCGGGACGGGGAAAGCAGATACGCATTATTTT. Translation: CSARVGTGKADTHYF.

This clonotype was seen repeatedly, ten times or more. The V and J genes are TRBV28 and TRBJ1-4, with 12 bases identical to TRBD1. CDR3 length: 15 residues. Trimming cost V 10 bases and J 8 bases; bases outside gene matches: 11. Germline V gene lookup returns CDR1 MDHEN and CDR2 SYDVKM. The chain's CDR3 is CATIRAGQGAEKLFF. The CDR3 DNA is TGTGCCACCATACGGGCGGGACAGGGGGCAGAAAAACTGTTTTTT.

Comments on this clonotype: Because the CDR3 is missing its conserved closing phenylalanine or tryptophan, this is likely a read error. The chain is built from TRBV11-2 and TRBJ2-7; possible D gene TRBD1, 6 bases. The germline V and J ends were trimmed by 0 bases and 9 bases, with 9 bases remaining between them. Looked up from germline, CDR1 is SGHAT and CDR2 is FQNNGV. The CDR3 is made up of 12 amino acids. The CDR3 here is CASSLEGARQYL. The CDR3, as DNA: TGTGCCAGCAGCTTAGAGGGGGCCAGGCAGTACTTA.

This clonotype appeared a single time. J is TRBJ1-2 and V is TRBV28; D is unclear. The germline V gene encodes CDR1 MDHEN and CDR2 SYDVKM. V shed 9 bases and J shed 8 bases, with 22 bases lying between them. The CDR3 length is 14 residues. The CDR3 coding sequence is TGTGCCAGTACCGCAGGCCGGACCGTGAGAGGCTACACCTTC. This gives the protein CASTAGRTVRGYTF.

With respect to this clonotype: Given the absence of the conserved phenylalanine or tryptophan at the CDR3 end, a read error is likely. The limits of the CDR3 on the DNA are not certain, so only TCRdb's listed CDR3 is given. This chain uses TRBV5-4 with TRBJ1-1. Germline V gives CDR1 SGHNT, CDR2 YYREEE (reference sequence). The CDR3 is 16 residues long, ends included. This chain's CDR3 is CASSSDNRGSNTEAFL.

Details on this clonotype: One end of the junction is discordant with germline, which a read error may explain. V usage is TRBV29-1 and J usage is TRBJ2-1; maybe TRBD2 (5 bases). The CDR3 runs 15 residues. From germline, CDR1 is SQVTM and CDR2 ANQGSEA. The DNA of the CDR3 is TGCAGCGTTGTTGAGGGCAGGTCTTCCTACAATGAGCAGTCCTTT. It is translated as CSVVEGRSSYNEQSF.

For this clonotype: The junction departs from the called germline gene at one end, perhaps through a read error. The V and J genes are TRBV6-5 and TRBJ1-5; D unclear. Germline V gives CDR1 MNHEY, CDR2 SVGAGI. This CDR3 has 13 amino acids. The CDR3 coding sequence is TGTGCCAACAGTTACTCATCAGGTCGGCCCCAGCATTTT. Its translation is CANSYSSGRPQHF.

J is TRBJ2-2 and V is TRBV11-2, with 9 nucleotides matching TRBD1. Germline CDR1 and CDR2: SGHAT and FQNNGV. The CDR3 extends over 15 amino acids. Losses at the gene ends were 5 bases for V and 3 bases for J; bases not matched to a gene: 4. The DNA for the CDR3 is TGTGCCAGCAGCCGGGACAGGGACTACACCGGGGAGCTGTTTTTT. Translating it yields CASSRDRDYTGELFF.

In its sample, this clonotype was seen a few times. A much larger clone differs from this one at a single base, so this may be a read error. The rearrangement links TRBV11-2 to TRBJ2-1; D may be TRBD1 or TRBD2 (6 bases each). This CDR3 is built from 12 residues. V was clipped by 7 bases and J by 9 bases, with 13 bases between them. Germline CDR1 is SGHAT and CDR2 is FQNNGV. The CDR3 bases are TGTGCCAGCAACCACGGGGGCGGTGAGCAGTTCTTC. This translates into CASNHGGGEQFF.

The gene calls are TRBV20-1 and TRBJ2-3; 9 positions agree with TRBD2. The CDR3 contains 18 residues. The germline V gene has CDR1 DFQATT and CDR2 SNEGSKA (reference sequence). The V gene end was trimmed by 0 bases and the J gene end by 2 bases; junction bases not matched to a gene: 12. CDR3 coding DNA: TGCAGTGCTAGAGATCACCATCCAGCGGGGGGTTTCACAGATACGCAGTATTTT. It translates to CSARDHHPAGGFTDTQYF.

On this clonotype itself: Germline is not matched at one junction end, which may reflect a read error. V gene TRBV11-2 combines with J gene TRBJ2-2; D is unclear. Looked up from germline, CDR1 is SGHAT and CDR2 is FQNNGV. The CDR3 runs to 16 residues. This chain's CDR3 is CPSSLVLAAHSGELFF. The CDR3 region has the DNA TGTCCCAGTAGCTTAGTATTGGCGGCGCACAGCGGGGAGCTGTTTTTT.